A single sample gave rise to the 17 T cell receptor beta chains below, sequenced in a study of cytomegalovirus exposure and HLA in healthy donors. The PCR used 60 Vbeta and 13 Jbeta primers. Generated by immunoSEQ multiplex PCR, the TCRdb table keeps only in-frame clones and is missing some. The data contain 160,000 or so clones, about 84% of them seen just once; the ten biggest clones take up around 1.3%. Sequencing was performed on PBMCs. All receptors derive from a man aged 45 to 65 in good health and CMV-seropositive.

The CDR3 protein is CASSLYFGGAFAGNEQFF. CDR3 in DNA: TGTGCCAGCAGTTTATACTTCGGGGGGGCTTTCGCGGGCAATGAGCAGTTCTTC. The chain has TRBV27 and TRBJ2-1, with 8 bases fitting TRBD2. CDR1 and CDR2 (germline): MNHEY, SMNVEV (reference sequence). V trimming: 1 base; J trimming: 6 bases; junction bases outside the gene matches: 14. CDR3 size: 18 residues.

V usage is TRBV5-4 and J usage is TRBJ2-1; TRBD1 is a possible D gene (6 bases). Germline lookup yields CDR1 SGHNT and CDR2 YYREEE (reference sequence). The CDR3 extends over 17 amino acids. Trimming cost V 5 bases and J 2 bases, with 20 bases left between them. CDR3 DNA: TGTGCCAGCAGTTTAGATCCTGGGGGCTTTCCCTACAATGAGCAGTTCTTC. It codes for CASSLDPGGFPYNEQFF. The whole variable domain, filled in from reference TRBV5-4 and TRBJ2-1, reads ETGVTQSPTHLIKTRGQQVTLRCSSQSGHNTVSWYQQALGQGPQFIFQYYREEENGRGNFPPRFSGLQFPNYSSELNVNALELDDSALYLCASSLDPGGFPYNEQFFGPGTRLTVL.

The V gene is TRBV4-2, the J gene TRBJ1-2, with D possibly matching TRBD1 (5 bases). V was cut by 4 bases and J by 4 bases, with 13 bases left in between. The germline CDR1 and CDR2 sequences are LGHNA and YNFKEQ. The CDR3 consists of 14 residues. In DNA form, the CDR3 reads TGTGCCAGCAGCCGGGGGGGGGAGGCCTATGGCTACACCTTC. Amino acid sequence: CASSRGGEAYGYTF.

The chain employs TRBV19 and TRBJ1-5; 8 nucleotides match TRBD1. Germline values: CDR1 LNHDA, CDR2 SQIVND (reference sequence). The CDR3 runs 16 residues. Trimming removed 9 bases from V and 0 bases from J; junction bases left unmatched: 10. The CDR3, as DNA: TGTGCCAGCAAGGGACAGGATCACCTTAGCAATCAGCCCCAGCATTTT. It encodes CASKGQDHLSNQPQHF. Based on the CDR3 plus reference TRBV19 and TRBJ1-5, the full variable domain is DGGITQSPKYLFRKEGQNVTLSCEQNLNHDAMYWYRQDPGQGLRLIYYSQIVNDFQKGDIAEGYSVSREKKESFPLTVTSAQKNPTAFYLCASKGQDHLSNQPQHFGDGTRLSIL.

This clone was picked up a small number of times. This rearrangement joins TRBV4-3 to TRBJ2-1; TRBD1 aligns across 9 bases. Germline CDR1 LGHNA, CDR2 YSLEER. The CDR3 loop spans 16 amino acids. V gave up 3 bases and J gave up 0 bases; unmatched junction bases: 3. CDR3 sequence (DNA): TGCGCCAGCAGCCAGGGACAGGGCCTCTCCTACAATGAGCAGTTCTTC. Translating it yields CASSQGQGLSYNEQFF.

The chain has TRBV28 and TRBJ2-7, with D unclear. V was cut by 5 bases and J by 4 bases, with 6 bases left in between. The CDR3 is made up of 11 amino acids. Germline CDR1 and CDR2: MDHEN and SYDVKM. In nucleotides, the CDR3 is TGTGCCAGCAGTCTCGGGTACGAGCAGTACTTC. It encodes CASSLGYEQYF.

The chain links TRBV5-8 to TRBJ1-5, with TRBD1 matching 7 bases. CDR3 length equals 16 residues. Germline V gene data show CDR1 as SGHTS and CDR2 as YDEGEE. V shed 5 bases and J 6 bases; nucleotides not matched to a gene: 14. This chain's CDR3 is CASRSKQGRSSQPQHF. The CDR3 region has the DNA TGTGCCAGCAGGTCGAAACAGGGGAGGTCCAGTCAGCCCCAGCATTTT.

The rearrangement joins TRBV7-8 to TRBJ2-2; D perhaps matches TRBD2 (5 bases). Germline lookup yields CDR1 SGHVS and CDR2 FQNEAQ. V lost 9 bases and J lost 2, with 16 bases in between. CDR3 length equals 15 residues. CDR3 sequence (DNA): TGTGCCAGTTCCGGAACGAGGGTAAACACCGGGGAGCTGTTTTTT. It encodes CASSGTRVNTGELFF.

The genes are TRBV6-4 and TRBJ2-3; TRBD2 agrees at 10 bases. Germline CDR1 and CDR2: MRHNA and SNTAGT. The J segment lost 5 bases and the V segment lost 0 bases, leaving 2 bases of the junction unmatched. The CDR3 totals 15 residues. CDR3 sequence (DNA): TGTGCCAGCAGTGACTCGGGGACTAGCGTAGATACGCAGTATTTT. This encodes CASSDSGTSVDTQYF.

The V and J genes are TRBV28 and TRBJ1-5, with D possibly being TRBD1 (6 bases). Per germline, CDR1 MDHEN and CDR2 SYDVKM. Trimming shortened V by 5 bases and J by 0 bases, and 14 bases separated the two germline ends. The CDR3 runs to 16 residues. This CDR3 is CASSLGTPASNQPQHF. In DNA, the CDR3 is TGTGCCAGCAGTCTAGGGACACCGGCTAGCAATCAGCCCCAGCATTTT.

The chain combines TRBV6-5 with TRBJ1-2, with D maybe TRBD1 (5 bases). Germline values: CDR1 MNHEY, CDR2 SVGAGI. Between the trimmed V and J ends, which lost 5 bases and 8 bases, there was a span of 15 bases. The CDR3 has 13 residues. CDR3 sequence reads: CASSQGSLHGYTF. The CDR3 DNA sequence: TGTGCCAGCAGTCAGGGATCCCTCCACGGCTACACCTTC.

This clone was recorded a few times. V is TRBV2 and J is TRBJ1-1; maybe TRBD1 (5 bases). V lost 4 bases and J lost 3, with 12 bases in between. The CDR3 has 14 residues. Germline CDR1 SNHLY, CDR2 FYNNEI. CDR3 DNA: TGTGCCAGCAGTGCAGGGATTTCGTACACTGAAGCTTTCTTT. Protein product: CASSAGISYTEAFF.

The chain couples TRBV5-1 to TRBJ1-1, with 8 bases lining up with TRBD1. CDR3 length: 14 amino acids. The V gene end was trimmed by 4 bases and the J gene end by 4 bases; junction bases not matched to a gene: 6. CDR1 and CDR2 (germline): SGHRS, YFSETQ. This chain's CDR3 is CASSDYRGSTEAFF. The CDR3 DNA follows: TGCGCCAGCAGCGACTACAGGGGGTCCACTGAAGCTTTCTTT.

This clone was seen a few times. This rearrangement joins TRBV29-1 to TRBJ1-5; TRBD1 might be the D (5 bases). V was trimmed by 4 bases and J by 2 bases, leaving 12 bases between them. From germline, CDR1 is SQVTM and CDR2 ANQGSEA. The length of the CDR3 is 14 residues. CDR3 sequence (DNA): TGCAGCGTTGTGATCCAAGGGGGCAATCAGCCCCAGCATTTT. This translates into CSVVIQGGNQPQHF.

As concerns this clone: This specimen includes other DNA sequences encoding the same CDR3. The chain joins TRBV29-1 to TRBJ2-6; D gene unclear. CDR1 is SQVTM, CDR2 ANQGSEA, per germline. Trimming pared 4 bases from V and 0 bases from J, leaving 4 bases between. There are 13 residues in the CDR3. CDR3 bases: TGCAGCGTTGCTACCTCTGGGGCCAACGTCCTGACTTTC. Encoded protein: CSVATSGANVLTF.

This clone showed up just a few times. The gene calls are TRBV27 and TRBJ2-7; TRBD1 might be the D (5 bases). V was clipped by 1 base and J by 0 bases, with 7 bases between them. Germline CDR1 and CDR2: MNHEY and SMNVEV (reference sequence). The length of the CDR3 is 14 residues. The CDR3 coding sequence is TGTGCCAGCAGTTTATGGGGCGGCTCCTACGAGCAGTACTTC. Its protein product is CASSLWGGSYEQYF.

The chain combines TRBV7-9 with TRBJ2-7; 8 bases line up with TRBD2. Germline lookup yields CDR1 SEHNR and CDR2 FQNEAQ (reference sequence). The CDR3 is 14 amino acids. V was pared by 5 bases and J by 2 bases, with 5 bases of the junction left unmatched. Written as DNA, the CDR3 is TGTGCCAGCAGCCCACCGGGACTAGCCTACGAGCAGTACTTC. Amino acid sequence: CASSPPGLAYEQYF.